These 2 T cell receptor beta chains came from one sample sequenced in a study of human T cells and chemical hapten exposure. The starting material, unfractionated whole blood, was used for total RNA extraction. TCRdb re-derived calls from the 5' RACE reads in MiXCR, one entry per CDR3 protein. Of about 81,000 distinct CDR3 sequences listed, 7.7% are singletons. Receptors were obtained from a male donor in good health.

Concerning this clonotype: One junction end does not reproduce the germline sequence, and a read error may be involved. The chain has TRBV12-3 or TRBV12-4 and TRBJ1-3; TRBD1 agrees at 10 bases. This CDR3 comprises 14 residues. For the CDR3, the DNA is TGTGCCAGCAGTGGGACAGGGGCTGGAAAAACCATATATTTT. This gives the protein CASSGTGAGKTIYF.

The chain combines TRBV10-3 with TRBJ1-5; 10 positions match TRBD1. The CDR3 spans 13 residues. The germline gives CDR1 ENHRY, CDR2 SYGVKD. V was clipped by 11 bases and J by 4 bases; unmatched bases: 5. The CDR3 sequence is CAVGTGVNQPQHF. In DNA form, the CDR3 reads TGTGCCGTAGGGACAGGGGTTAATCAGCCCCAGCATTTT.